This TCR beta chain was found in a study of control samples from healthy donors and cancer patients. TCRdb's table, derived via immunoSEQ multiplex PCR, lists solely in-frame clones and lacks some. This sample carries roughly 150,000 clones, about 91% of them seen once, and the ten largest clones take around 1.6%. Trimming cost V 0 bases and J 7 bases; bases outside gene matches: 6. Germline-derived CDR1 and CDR2 are LNHNV and YYDKDF (reference sequence). The CDR3 has 15 amino acids. The chain is built from TRBV15 and TRBJ1-5, with 7 bases fitting TRBD1. The source of this sequence is a man younger than 30 in good health. The source material was blood. In nucleotides, the CDR3 is TGTGCCACCAGCAGAGACGACAGGGTCCACCAGCCCCAGCATTTT. Protein product: CATSRDDRVHQPQHF. Supplemented by reference TRBV15 and TRBJ1-5, the full variable domain reads DAMVIQNPRYQVTQFGKPVTLSCSQTLNHNVMYWYQQKSSQAPKLLFHYYDKDFNNEADTPDNFQSRRPNTSFCFLDIRSPGLGDTAMYLCATSRDDRVHQPQHFGDGTRLSIL.